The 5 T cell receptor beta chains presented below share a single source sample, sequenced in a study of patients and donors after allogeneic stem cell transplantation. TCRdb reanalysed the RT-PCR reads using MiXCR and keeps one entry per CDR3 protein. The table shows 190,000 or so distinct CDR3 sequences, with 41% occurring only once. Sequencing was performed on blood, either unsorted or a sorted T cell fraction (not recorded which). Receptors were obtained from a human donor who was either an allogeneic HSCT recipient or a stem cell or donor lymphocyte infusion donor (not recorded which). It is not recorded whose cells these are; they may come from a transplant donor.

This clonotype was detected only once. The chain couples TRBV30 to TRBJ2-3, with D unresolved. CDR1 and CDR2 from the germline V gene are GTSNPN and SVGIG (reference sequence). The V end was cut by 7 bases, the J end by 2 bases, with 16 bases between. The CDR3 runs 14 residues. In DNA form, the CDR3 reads TGTGCCTTTACCATCCGCCTGTTCACAGATACGCAGTATTTT. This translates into CAFTIRLFTDTQYF.

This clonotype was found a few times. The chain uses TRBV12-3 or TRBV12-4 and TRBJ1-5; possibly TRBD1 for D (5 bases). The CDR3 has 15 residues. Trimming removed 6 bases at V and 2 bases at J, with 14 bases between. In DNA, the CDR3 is TGTGCCAGCAGGTTGGGGGGTTGGGGCAATCAGCCCCAGCATTTT. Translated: CASRLGGWGNQPQHF.

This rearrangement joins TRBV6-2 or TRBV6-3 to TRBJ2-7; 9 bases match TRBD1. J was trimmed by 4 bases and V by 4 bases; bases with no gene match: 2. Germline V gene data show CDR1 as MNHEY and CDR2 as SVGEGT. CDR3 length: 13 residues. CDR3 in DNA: TGTGCCAGCAGTTTGGACAGGGGATACGAGCAGTACTTC. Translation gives CASSLDRGYEQYF.

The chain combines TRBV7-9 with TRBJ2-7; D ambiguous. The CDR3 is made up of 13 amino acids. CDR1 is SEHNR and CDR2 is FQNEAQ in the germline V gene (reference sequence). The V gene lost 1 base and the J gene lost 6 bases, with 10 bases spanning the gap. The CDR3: CASSLGPGLEQYF. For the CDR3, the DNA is TGTGCCAGCAGCTTAGGGCCAGGTCTCGAGCAGTACTTC.

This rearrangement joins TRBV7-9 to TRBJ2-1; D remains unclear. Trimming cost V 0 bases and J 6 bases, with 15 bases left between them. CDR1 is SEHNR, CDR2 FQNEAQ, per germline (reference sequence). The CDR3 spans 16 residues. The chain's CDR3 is CASSLAQAGPFNEQFF. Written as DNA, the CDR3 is TGTGCCAGCAGCTTAGCGCAGGCCGGACCCTTCAATGAGCAGTTCTTC.